Given below is one TCR beta chain in context. This record comes from a study of blood T cell repertoires in COVID-19. The length of the CDR3 is 13 residues. V lost 7 bases and J lost 3, with 13 bases in between. Original processing methods: Reference gene primer amplification gave nucleated cell count estimates. The method was immunoSEQ multiplex PCR; TCRdb's version includes in-frame clones alone and lacks a portion of them. V, J and clone size are taken as reported in that table, and D and trimming were inferred from the DNA itself. Of 200,000 to 250,000 clones listed, 85% to 90% were seen once; the top ten hold over 2.5%.

The material sequenced was peripheral blood. This chain joins TRBV5-3 and TRBJ1-2; D is uncertain. TRBV5-3 is an ORF for which the function is uncertain. This receptor was taken from a man in his fifties or sixties with acute or convalescent COVID-19. This chain's CDR3 is CARCRRPDYGYTF. The DNA for the CDR3 is TGTGCCAGATGCCGCAGGCCCGACTATGGCTACACCTTC.